This TCR beta chain was captured in a study of cytomegalovirus exposure and HLA in healthy donors. Use of 60 Vbeta and 13 Jbeta primers characterized the PCR. Profiling relied on immunoSEQ multiplex PCR, and the TCRdb table lists in-frame clones only, not all of them. The table has 90,000 or so clones, about 80% seen once. General study results and limits: Earlier analysis found most TCR beta V segments productive about 87% or about 30% of the time. CMV serostatus was the sole immune exposure data available.

About this clone: Its antigen is undetermined.

Trimming stripped 0 bases from V and 4 bases from J, with 10 bases between. The germline gives CDR1 SGHRS, CDR2 YFSETQ. The CDR3 has 14 residues. The chain links TRBV5-1 to TRBJ1-1, with D perhaps matching TRBD1 (5 bases). Input material: PBMCs. The clonotype originates from a man in his thirties or forties in good health and CMV-seropositive. CDR3 nucleotides: TGCGCCAGCAGCTTGGATGGGGGAGGCACTGAAGCTTTCTTT. Encoded protein: CASSLDGGGTEAFF.